The 16 T cell receptor beta chains below come from one sample, sequenced in a study of cytomegalovirus exposure and HLA in healthy donors. PCR used 60 Vbeta primers and 13 Jbeta primers. Measured with immunoSEQ multiplex PCR; TCRdb has only the in-frame clones, and not every one. The table lists about 200,000 clones. The sample comprised PBMCs. Source of these receptors: a man under 40 in good health and CMV-seronegative.

The chain employs TRBV2 and TRBJ1-2; 7 bases fit TRBD1. The CDR3 has 15 residues. Trimming cost V 1 base and J 8 bases; bases outside gene matches: 10. Germline CDR1 SNHLY, CDR2 FYNNEI. This CDR3 is CASSEEVATGKGYTF. CDR3 coding DNA: TGTGCCAGCAGTGAAGAGGTGGCGACAGGGAAGGGCTACACCTTC.

The chain recombines TRBV7-6 with TRBJ1-6; a possible D gene is TRBD1 (5 bases). CDR3 length equals 16 residues. The ends were cut back, 5 bases at V and 5 bases at J, with 16 bases in the middle. Germline loops: CDR1 SGHVS, CDR2 FNYEAQ. DNA of the CDR3: TGTGCCAGCAGCCTGGGGCAGGCAGTTAATAATTCACCCCTCCACTTT. It encodes CASSLGQAVNNSPLHF.

About this clone: Germline is not matched at one junction end, which may reflect a read error. The genes are TRBV30 and TRBJ1-5; TRBD1 agrees at 7 bases. This CDR3 region has 15 residues. Germline V gives CDR1 GTSNPN, CDR2 SVGIG (reference sequence). The CDR3 here is CVWTPQGGKGQPQHF. CDR3 in DNA: TGTGTCTGGACCCCCCAGGGGGGCAAGGGTCAGCCCCAGCATTTT.

The rearrangement uses TRBV2 and TRBJ2-3; perhaps TRBD2 as D (6 bases). CDR3 size: 13 residues. Germline V gives CDR1 SNHLY, CDR2 FYNNEI. V lost 8 bases to trimming and J lost 2 bases, with 11 bases between them. In DNA, the CDR3 is TGTGCCAGCGAAAGGGACTCCACAGATACGCAGTATTTT. Protein product: CASERDSTDTQYF.

CDR3 nucleotide sequence: TGTGCCAGCAGTTCCTGGACAGGGAGGACTGAAGCTTTCTTT. This gives the protein CASSSWTGRTEAFF. The chain is built from TRBV27 and TRBJ1-1, with TRBD1 identical over 8 bases. The CDR3 is 14 residues long. Germline values: CDR1 MNHEY, CDR2 SMNVEV (reference sequence). V was pared by 4 bases and J by 5 bases, with 6 bases of the junction left unmatched.

The V and J genes are TRBV5-6 and TRBJ2-1, with TRBD1 identical over 10 bases. Germline V gene lookup returns CDR1 SGHDT and CDR2 YYEEEE. Trimming at V came to 4 bases and at J to 8 bases, leaving 15 bases not matched to a gene. The CDR3 sequence is 17 residues long. CDR3 nucleotide sequence: TGTGCCAGCAGCCGAAGGTTTAGGACAGGGGGATTAGATGAGCAGTTCTTC. This gives the protein CASSRRFRTGGLDEQFF.

V gene TRBV6-5 combines with J gene TRBJ1-1, with D possibly matching TRBD1 (6 bases). V shed 4 bases and J shed 2 bases, with 14 bases lying between them. CDR1 is MNHEY and CDR2 is SVGAGI in the germline V gene. There are 15 residues in the CDR3. The CDR3 loop reads CASSWEWGGNTEAFF. The CDR3 nucleotides are TGTGCCAGCAGTTGGGAATGGGGGGGCAACACTGAAGCTTTCTTT.

V gene TRBV5-1 combines with J gene TRBJ1-1; 9 bases are shared with TRBD1. J was trimmed by 4 bases and V by 10 bases; bases with no gene match: 14. Germline V gene lookup returns CDR1 SGHRS and CDR2 YFSETQ. This CDR3 region has 15 residues. DNA of the CDR3: TGCGCCTCTAGGGGGACAGGGCTTTTTGGCACTGAAGCTTTCTTT. It codes for CASRGTGLFGTEAFF.

J is TRBJ2-7 and V is TRBV5-1, with D perhaps TRBD2 (5 bases). CDR3 size: 14 residues. The germline V gene has CDR1 SGHRS and CDR2 YFSETQ. V was shortened by 0 bases and J by 5 bases, with 12 bases between the two germline ends. The CDR3 here is CASSLAGSRDEQYF. Here the CDR3 DNA reads TGCGCCAGCAGCTTGGCGGGGTCTCGCGACGAGCAGTACTTC. The full variable domain, with the rest looked up from reference TRBV5-1 and TRBJ2-7, is KAGVTQTPRYLIKTRGQQVTLSCSPISGHRSVSWYQQTPGQGLQFLFEYFSETQRNKGNFPGRFSGRQFSNSRSEMNVSTLELGDSALYLCASSLAGSRDEQYFGPGTRLTVT.

V usage is TRBV7-9 and J usage is TRBJ2-5; maybe TRBD2 (6 bases). CDR1 is SEHNR and CDR2 is FQNEAQ in the germline V gene (reference sequence). The CDR3 has 15 amino acids. V dropped 5 bases and J dropped 5 bases, with 18 bases sitting between them. In DNA, the CDR3 is TGTGCCAGCAGCGACCTAGGGCGGGATTCCGAGACCCAGTACTTC. Amino acid sequence: CASSDLGRDSETQYF.

The V gene is TRBV11-3, the J gene TRBJ1-1, with no clear D. CDR3 length: 13 residues. The V end lost 7 bases, the J end lost 4 bases, and 13 bases lay between the germline ends. Germline-derived CDR1 and CDR2 are SGHNT and YENEEA. CDR3 bases: TGTGCCAGCATGGAGGGTCCGGGCACTGAAGCTTTCTTT. It encodes CASMEGPGTEAFF.

The chain uses TRBV5-1 and TRBJ1-1; no definite D call. CDR1 and CDR2 from the germline V gene are SGHRS and YFSETQ. CDR3 length equals 11 residues. The germline V and J ends were trimmed by 2 bases and 12 bases, with 11 bases remaining between them. This CDR3 is CASSFQEETFF. Written as DNA, the CDR3 is TGCGCCAGCAGCTTTCAGGAGGAAACTTTCTTT.

The genes are TRBV7-6 and TRBJ1-6, with D uncertain. With 2 bases removed from V and 5 bases from J, the gap between germline ends came to 10 bases. CDR3 length: 15 residues. CDR1 and CDR2 (germline): SGHVS, FNYEAQ. CDR3 in amino acids: CASSLRGSDNSPLHF. CDR3 nucleotide sequence: TGTGCCAGCAGCTTACGCGGGTCGGATAATTCACCCCTCCACTTT.

The chain uses TRBV28 and TRBJ2-5, with TRBD1 matching 8 bases. V was clipped by 4 bases and J by 3 bases; unmatched bases: 10. In germline, CDR1 is MDHEN, CDR2 SYDVKM. This CDR3 spans 16 amino acids. In nucleotides, the CDR3 is TGTGCCAGCAGTTCCCAAGGACAGGGCCTCGAAGAGACCCAGTACTTC. This translates into CASSSQGQGLEETQYF.

The chain has TRBV15 and TRBJ2-3; no clear D gene. Trimming removed 0 bases from V and 0 bases from J, with 10 bases in between. Germline lookup yields CDR1 LNHNV and CDR2 YYDKDF (reference sequence). The CDR3 runs to 16 residues. The CDR3 bases are TGTGCCACCAGCAGAGATCTGGCAGGCAGCACAGATACGCAGTATTTT. It specifies CATSRDLAGSTDTQYF.

The J gene is TRBJ1-5, the V gene TRBV6-6; D is undetermined. The CDR3 is 14 amino acids. Germline V gene sequence: CDR1 MNHNY, CDR2 SVGAGI (reference sequence). Trimming took 6 bases from V and 3 from J, leaving 12 bases between them. CDR3 bases: TGTGCCAGCAGCCCCGGGAACATCAATCAGCCCCAGCATTTT. It encodes CASSPGNINQPQHF.